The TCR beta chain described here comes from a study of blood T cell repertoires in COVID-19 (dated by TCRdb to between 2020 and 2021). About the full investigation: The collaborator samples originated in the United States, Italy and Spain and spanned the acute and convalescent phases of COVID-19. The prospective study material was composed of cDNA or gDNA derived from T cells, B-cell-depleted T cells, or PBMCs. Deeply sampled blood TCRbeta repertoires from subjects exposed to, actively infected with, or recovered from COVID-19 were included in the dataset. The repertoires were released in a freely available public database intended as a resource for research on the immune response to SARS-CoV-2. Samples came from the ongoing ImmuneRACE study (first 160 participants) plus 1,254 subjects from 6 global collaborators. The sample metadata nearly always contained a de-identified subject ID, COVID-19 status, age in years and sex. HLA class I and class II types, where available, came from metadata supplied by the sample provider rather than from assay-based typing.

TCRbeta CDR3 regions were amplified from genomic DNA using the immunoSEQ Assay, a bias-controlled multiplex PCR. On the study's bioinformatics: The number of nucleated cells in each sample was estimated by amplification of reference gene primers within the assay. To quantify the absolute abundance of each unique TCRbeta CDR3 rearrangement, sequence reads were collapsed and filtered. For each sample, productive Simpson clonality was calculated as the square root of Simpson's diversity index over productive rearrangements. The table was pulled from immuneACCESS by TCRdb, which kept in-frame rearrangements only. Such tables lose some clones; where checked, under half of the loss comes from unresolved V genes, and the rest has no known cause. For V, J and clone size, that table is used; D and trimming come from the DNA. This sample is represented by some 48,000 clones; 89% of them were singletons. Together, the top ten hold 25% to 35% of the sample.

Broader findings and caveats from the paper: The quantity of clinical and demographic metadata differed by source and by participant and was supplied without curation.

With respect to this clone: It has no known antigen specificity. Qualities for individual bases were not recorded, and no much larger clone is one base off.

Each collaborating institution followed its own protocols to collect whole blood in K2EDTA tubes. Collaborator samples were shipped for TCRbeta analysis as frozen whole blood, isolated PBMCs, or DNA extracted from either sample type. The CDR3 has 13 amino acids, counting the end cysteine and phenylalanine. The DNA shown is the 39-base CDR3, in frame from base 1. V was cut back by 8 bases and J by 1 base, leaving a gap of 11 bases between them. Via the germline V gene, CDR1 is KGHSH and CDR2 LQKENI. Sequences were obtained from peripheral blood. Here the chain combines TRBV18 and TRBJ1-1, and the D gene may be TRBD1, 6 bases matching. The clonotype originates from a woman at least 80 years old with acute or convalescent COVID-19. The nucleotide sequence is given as TGTGCCAGCCTCCAGGGGAGGAACACTGAAGCTTTCTTT. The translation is CASLQGRNTEAFF.